This TCR beta chain was identified during a study of blood T cell repertoires in COVID-19. Study overall: Donors in the United States, Italy and Spain gave samples during acute or convalescent COVID-19. Sample material is recorded as cDNA or gDNA derived from T cells, B-cell-depleted T cells, or PBMCs.

The assay was immunoSEQ multiplex PCR, and TCRdb's table has in-frame clones only and misses some. The data contain hundreds of thousands of clones, about nine tenths of them singletons. This clone appeared a single time. This CDR3 has 16 amino acids. Trimming at V came to 5 bases and at J to 6 bases, leaving 4 bases not matched to a gene. CDR1 is KGHDR, CDR2 SFDVKD, per germline. The specimen sequenced was peripheral blood. The origin of this receptor is a man between 60 and 70 years old who had recovered from COVID-19. The gene calls are TRBV24-1 and TRBJ2-1, with 15 positions matching TRBD2. The CDR3 nucleotides read TGTGCCACCAGTGGAGCGGGACTAGCGGGAGGCAATGAGCAGTTCTTC. Its protein product is CATSGAGLAGGNEQFF.